This TCR beta chain is from a study of cytomegalovirus exposure and HLA in healthy donors (TCRdb year 2017). Background for the entire study: An earlier analysis of a few hundred of the donors reported about 300 Gb of sequence data and 117 million unique TCR beta sequences obtained from about 179 million T cells. An early release that covered about 600 HLA-typed donors contained about 290 gigabases of sequencing data and about 93 million unique TCR sequences. Among the roughly 400 genotyped donors, approximately 82% belonged to the genetic ancestry cluster associated with self-reported Caucasian donors. The aim of the study was to test whether cataloging public T cell receptors could identify signatures of past pathogen exposure. The T cell repertoires of several hundred subjects were profiled by immunosequencing and related to cytomegalovirus serostatus. A separate validation cohort of about 110 different subjects was used in addition to the 666-subject first cohort. To predict cytomegalovirus infection status, the study combined high-throughput TCR immunosequencing, statistical association of individual TCRs with disease status, and machine learning. A later analysis re-examined previously published TCR beta repertoires from over 500 donors and added high-resolution HLA genotyping to investigate patterns of TCR occurrence. Rather than drawing on any new phenotypic data, the later analysis identified candidate immune exposures from TCR beta sequences and the way those sequences occurred across donors. In an earlier analysis of 500 to 650 of the donors, high-throughput TCR beta sequencing was used to judge whether each TCR beta V gene segment behaved as functional or pseudogenic. Donor age, sex, ethnicity and CMV serostatus were collected together with the repertoire data. A later genetic analysis took genome-wide SNP genotypes for about 65% of the 666 donors and used that subset as a discovery cohort. Every repertoire in the discovery cohort had been generated on one and the same sequencing platform. HLA typing covered class I and class II loci at four-digit resolution. Typing coverage varied by locus: roughly 620-630 donors for A, B, C, DRB1 and DQB1; under 550 for DQA1; more than 600 for DPA1; 450 to 480 for DPB1. Because of strong linkage in the cohort, roughly five DR-DQ haplotypes were treated as single units for association and clustering. Among around 400 genotyped donors of the cohort, an average of approximately 250,000 unique TCR beta nucleotide sequences were sequenced per donor, about a sixth of them non-productive.

The full study reports these points: A further reported finding was that TCR beta sequences accurately predicted the HLA-A and HLA-B alleles for most subjects in the first cohort. Compared with equally common non-associated chains, HLA-associated TCR beta chains in a later analysis were more clonally expanded and had lower generation probabilities. The sequencing pipeline was judged likely to have produced a cluster of highly shared sequence variants as a technical artifact. The authors suggested that the approach could potentially be generalized to other disease states and immunological phenotypes. The earlier analysis of almost 600 of the donors excluded over 15 rarely observed V segments, including chromosome 9 orphons, because counts were too low. Immune exposure information for the cohort was limited to CMV serostatus. HLA typing was unavailable for some donors at each locus, so association tests used only the typed subset. In an earlier analysis of some 550 of the donors, most TCR beta V segments were observed in productive rearrangements about 87% or about 30% of the time, broadly matching IMGT annotations. In a later analysis, TCR association rates were found to vary across HLA loci, with the most associated TCRs seen for DRB1 alleles and the fewest for HLA-C alleles. An association between a missense DCLRE1C variant and V-gene and J-gene trimming of TCR beta chains was found in a later genetic analysis and replicated in an independent cohort. Linkage disequilibrium might explain the correlated functional status among segregating V segments, but an unknown experimental factor could not be ruled out. A few of the identified cytomegalovirus-associated TCR beta chains were confirmed in vitro to be specific for cytomegalovirus antigens. Several of the top co-occurrence clusters appeared to be linked to parvovirus B19, influenza, CMV and Epstein-Barr virus, according to a later analysis. In the study, around 160 TCR beta chains were listed as associated with cytomegalovirus. In both the original and validation cohorts, the classifier was reported to diagnose cytomegalovirus status with high specificity and sensitivity. When HLA alleles, especially DR and DQ, strongly co-occurred, TCR associations were difficult to assign to individual alleles. Most CMV-associated TCR beta chains appeared to be HLA-restricted in a later analysis, and the HLA associations seemed to be driven largely by CMV exposure. Some IMGT-functional V segments, including TRBV6-2 and TRBV6-3, could not be told apart with the 87-base-pair reads, so those segments were excluded. A later genetic analysis reported fewer N-insertions in productive TCRs among donors in an Asian-associated ancestry cluster than the roughly 700-donor mean. The presence/absence analyses assumed that sequencing depth was roughly uniform across donors, and that assumption may not be true. In a later analysis, 16,951 TCR beta sequences were associated with specific HLA alleles at a false discovery rate of 0.05. The cohort was sequenced for TCR beta chains only, and without alpha or paired-chain data the features that could be detected were limited. Across donors, most TCR sequences were observed very rarely, whereas some public TCRs were present in many individuals.

Libraries came from the immunoSEQ multiplex PCR assay. The multiplex PCR relied on a mix of 60 forward primers for TCR Vbeta segments and 13 reverse primers for TCR Jbeta segments. Amplification of the CDR3 region of rearranged TCR beta genes was performed with a multiplex PCR assay on genomic DNA. The Illumina HiSeq System was used to sequence the amplified TCR beta libraries as 87-base-pair reads. The original methods were these. In a later analysis, some 80 million unique TCR beta chains were counted across the 690 or so repertoires, and around 11 million of these chains were shared by at least two donors. Raw reads were error-corrected and collapsed into unique sequences by a nearest-neighbor algorithm in which closely related sequences were merged to remove PCR and sequencing errors. Alignment of CDR3 sequences to IMGT reference sequences was used to assign V, D and J gene segments. For a sequence to be retained, a match of at least six nucleotides to both a V gene segment and a J gene segment was required. A rearrangement counted as productive if the CDR3 had no stop codons and remained in frame with V and J, and every other rearrangement counted as non-productive. CDR3 was defined according to IMGT convention as the region running from the second conserved V-encoded cysteine to the conserved J-encoded phenylalanine. In an earlier analysis of more than 550 of the donors, sequences lacking an unambiguous match to a single V gene segment were excluded. An earlier analysis of a few hundred of the donors called V segments functional above 56.7% productive rearrangements and segregating when the between-donor standard deviation exceeded 5%. A statistical classification framework was developed to diagnose cytomegalovirus status using the catalog of TCR beta chain sequences. V and J gene assignment, in a later analysis, came from comparing TCR nucleotide sequences with IMGT/GENE-DB human TR gene sequences. The TCRdist pipeline was used in a later analysis to assign CDR3 sequences and most-parsimonious VDJ recombination scenarios. A later analysis defined each TCR beta chain by its CDR3 amino acid sequence plus V-gene family, and excluded reads lacking a unique V-gene family. As a way to deal with suspected cross-contamination and a sequencing artifact, a later analysis dropped approximately 570 nucleotide sequences that were highly shared and had low generation probability. In a later analysis, a clonal expansion index for each public chain was calculated from normalized within-repertoire ranks of inferred template counts. A later analysis computed generation probabilities with a VDJ recombination model fitted to out-of-frame rearrangements, and checked the results against IGoR. In a later analysis, hypergeometric tests were used to score TCR-TCR, TCR-HLA and TCR-CMV co-occurrence, with a repertoire-size bias correction applied to TCR pairs. In a later analysis, false discovery rates were estimated by permuting HLA or CMV assignments 20 times. A later analysis grouped co-occurring TCRs with DBSCAN, adding TCRdist sequence similarity when clustering within HLA-allele-positive subsets. Repertoires with fewer than 30,000 or more than 120,000 public chains, plus five repertoires with anomalous nucleotide sharing, were excluded from co-occurrence clustering. TCRdb took over this immuneACCESS table, retaining in-frame rearrangements with V and J assigned. Such tables are incomplete; in checked studies, under half of the missing clones stem from an unresolved V gene, and the remainder is unexplained. The V and J calls and the clone size are those of that table, but D and trimming were determined from the DNA. This sample gives approximately 120,000 clones in total; about 81% of them show up just once. The leading ten clones occupy approximately 1% of the sample.

The cohort was made up of 500 to 800 healthy bone marrow donors. All cohort members were sampled while nominally healthy, although unrecorded immune exposures were likely present. The donor was CMV seronegative and was included in the group of a few hundred seronegative cohort members. Each donor provided a peripheral blood sample, and peripheral blood mononuclear cells were used for TCR beta sequencing. Genomic DNA extraction from the blood cell samples was performed with the Qiagen DNeasy Blood Extraction Kit. Looking up the germline V gene yields CDR1 MDHEN and CDR2 SYDVKM. The CDR3 runs 15 amino acids, cysteine and phenylalanine included. Of the read, only the CDR3 DNA is kept; its 45 bases are in frame from base 1. V and J are trimmed by 7 bases and 6 bases, and the gene matches miss 11 bases of the junction. Of note for this clone: Its antigen is currently not known. Nothing much larger sits one base from this clone, and base qualities are not available.

This TCR derives from a woman aged 30 to 39 in good health and CMV-seronegative. The sequence links TRBV28 to TRBJ2-2, with TRBD2 identical over 7 junction bases. Sequencing was carried out using PBMCs. The nucleotides read TGTGCCAGCATCTCTGCGGGAGAACGACCCGGGGAGCTGTTTTTT. This codes for CASISAGERPGELFF.